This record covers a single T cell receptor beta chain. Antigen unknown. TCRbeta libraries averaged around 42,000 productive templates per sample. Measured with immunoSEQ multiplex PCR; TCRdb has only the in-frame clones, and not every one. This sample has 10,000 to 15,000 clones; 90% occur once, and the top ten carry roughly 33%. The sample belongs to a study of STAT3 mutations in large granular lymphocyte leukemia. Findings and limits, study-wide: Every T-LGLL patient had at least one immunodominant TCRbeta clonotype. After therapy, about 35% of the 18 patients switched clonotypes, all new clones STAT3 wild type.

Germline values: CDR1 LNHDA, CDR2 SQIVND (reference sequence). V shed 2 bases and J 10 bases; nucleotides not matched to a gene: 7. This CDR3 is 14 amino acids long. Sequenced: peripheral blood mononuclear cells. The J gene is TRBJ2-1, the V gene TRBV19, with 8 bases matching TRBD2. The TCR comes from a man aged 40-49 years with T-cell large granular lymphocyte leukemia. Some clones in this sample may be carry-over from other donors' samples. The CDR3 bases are TGTGCCAGTAGTATAAGCGGGGGTAATGGCGAGCAGTTCTTC. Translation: CASSISGGNGEQFF.